A single sample is the source of the 18 T cell receptor beta chains below, sequenced in a study of blood T cell repertoires in COVID-19. Clones were read by immunoSEQ multiplex PCR, and TCRdb kept only the in-frame ones, dropping some. Here the sample spans about 49,000 clones, approximately 86% being singletons. Specimen: peripheral blood. The origin of the receptors is a human donor in a cohort sampled during active COVID-19.

V and J are TRBV6-4 and TRBJ1-4; D gene ambiguous. This CDR3 contains 13 residues. V dropped 7 bases and J dropped 3 bases, with 9 bases sitting between them. The germline V gene has CDR1 MRHNA and CDR2 SNTAGT. Written as DNA, the CDR3 is TGTGCCAGCAAGGGAGGACCTAATGAAAAACTGTTTTTT. This translates into CASKGGPNEKLFF.

The V and J genes are TRBV30 and TRBJ2-1, with 9 nucleotides matching TRBD2. V shed 0 bases and J 1 base; nucleotides not matched to a gene: 1. The CDR3 extends over 15 amino acids. Germline V gene lookup returns CDR1 GTSNPN and CDR2 SVGIG (reference sequence). The CDR3, as DNA: TGTGCCTGGAGTGTTAGCGGGGGATCCTACAATGAGCAGTTCTTC. Translating gives CAWSVSGGSYNEQFF. Using reference TRBV30 and TRBJ2-1 for the parts outside the CDR3, the full variable domain is SQTIHQWPATLVQPVGSPLSLECTVEGTSNPNLYWYRQAAGRGLQLLFYSVGIGQISSEVPQNLSASRPQDRQFILSSKKLLLSDSGFYLCAWSVSGGSYNEQFFGPGTRLTVL.

V usage is TRBV19 and J usage is TRBJ1-5, with D perhaps TRBD1 (6 bases). V was trimmed by 8 bases and J by 1 base, leaving 18 bases between them. Germline V gene lookup returns CDR1 LNHDA and CDR2 SQIVND (reference sequence). The CDR3 is made up of 16 amino acids. The CDR3 region is CASVLSRQASNQPQHF. The CDR3 DNA is TGTGCCAGTGTCCTTAGTCGACAGGCAAGCAATCAGCCCCAGCATTTT.

This clone came up once. The J gene is TRBJ1-5, the V gene TRBV28, with TRBD1 matching 7 bases. The germline CDR1 and CDR2 sequences are MDHEN and SYDVKM. The CDR3 has 17 amino acids. V lost 2 bases to trimming and J lost 1 base; unmatched junction nucleotides: 8. The CDR3 is CASSLIQGIRSNQPQHF. CDR3 bases: TGTGCCAGCAGTTTAATACAGGGGATTCGGAGCAATCAGCCCCAGCATTTT.

The chain recombines TRBV7-3 with TRBJ2-5; possibly TRBD2 for D (7 bases). V was trimmed by 2 bases and J by 1 base, leaving 11 bases between them. This CDR3 is 15 amino acids long. Germline-derived CDR1 and CDR2 are SGHTA and FQGTGA. The CDR3 here is CASSLGGAAQETQYF. The CDR3 DNA reads as TGTGCCAGCAGCTTAGGGGGGGCCGCCCAAGAGACCCAGTACTTC.

CDR3: CASSHALEDTQYF. As DNA, the CDR3 is TGCGCCAGCAGCCACGCCCTAGAAGATACGCAGTATTTT. The chain is built from TRBV4-1 and TRBJ2-3, with D unclear. The germline gives CDR1 MGHRA, CDR2 YSYEKL. V lost 3 bases and J lost 5, with 9 bases in between. CDR3 size: 13 residues.

This chain uses TRBV25-1 with TRBJ2-5, with 9 bases that match TRBD1. V was pared by 5 bases and J by 5 bases, with 6 bases of the junction left unmatched. The CDR3 is 14 amino acids. Germline CDR1 and CDR2: MGHDK and SYGVNS. Here the CDR3 DNA reads TGTGCCAGCAGTACACAGGGGGCGATTGAGACCCAGTACTTC. Translating gives CASSTQGAIETQYF.

The chain uses TRBV6-6 and TRBJ1-3; the D gene is possibly TRBD1 (6 bases). The CDR3 is made up of 14 amino acids. V was cut by 11 bases and J by 4 bases, with 18 bases left in between. CDR1 and CDR2 (germline): MNHNY, SVGAGI (reference sequence). CDR3 loop: CAATVRTAGNTIYF. The CDR3 coding sequence is TGTGCCGCAACGGTCAGGACAGCAGGAAACACCATATATTTT.

This chain links TRBV12-3 or TRBV12-4 with TRBJ1-5; D unresolved. There are 13 residues in the CDR3. V lost 8 bases, J lost 5 bases, and 13 bases lay in between. The CDR3 DNA sequence: TGTGCCAGCCGAAGGGAGAGAGATCAGCCCCAGCATTTT. This sequence encodes CASRRERDQPQHF.

J is TRBJ2-1 and V is TRBV25-1, with TRBD2 identical over 11 bases. CDR1 is MGHDK, CDR2 SYGVNS, per germline. J lost 5 bases, V lost 9 bases, and 6 bases had no gene match. This CDR3 is 14 amino acids long. The DNA of the CDR3 is TGTGCCAGTCGGGGGACTAGCGGAAACAATGAGCAGTTCTTC. This translates into CASRGTSGNNEQFF.

The V call is TRBV6-6, the J call TRBJ1-6, with 7 bases fitting TRBD1. Germline assignment: CDR1 MNHNY and CDR2 SVGAGI (reference sequence). The J segment lost 6 bases and the V segment lost 7 bases, leaving 9 bases of the junction unmatched. The CDR3 loop spans 15 amino acids. The CDR3 loop reads CASIGAGGINSPLHF. The CDR3 DNA reads TGTGCCAGCATCGGCGCAGGGGGGATTAATTCACCCCTCCACTTT.

This chain connects TRBV6-5 to TRBJ1-5; unclear D gene. The CDR3 spans 15 residues. Germline CDR1 MNHEY, CDR2 SVGAGI. With 0 bases removed from V and 0 bases from J, the gap between germline ends came to 6 bases. CDR3 sequence (DNA): TGTGCCAGCAGTTACTCGAGGCGTAGCAATCAGCCCCAGCATTTT. Its translation: CASSYSRRSNQPQHF.

V gene TRBV15 combines with J gene TRBJ1-5; TRBD1 agrees at 10 bases. This CDR3 comprises 17 residues. CDR1 and CDR2 from the germline V gene are LNHNV and YYDKDF (reference sequence). The trim removed 6 bases at V and 2 bases at J, leaving 10 bases unmatched. The CDR3 spells CATSSRDRGLRNQPQHF. DNA for the CDR3: TGTGCCACCAGTTCCCGGGACAGGGGATTGCGCAATCAGCCCCAGCATTTT.

This sequence joins TRBV28 and TRBJ1-1; tentatively, D is TRBD1 (6 bases). The CDR3 runs to 14 residues. Deletions cut 7 bases from V and 5 bases from J, with 17 bases between. Germline V CDR1 and CDR2: MDHEN, SYDVKM. This CDR3 is CASTRDGGRTEAFF. The CDR3 DNA reads as TGTGCCAGCACCCGCGACGGGGGGCGTACTGAAGCTTTCTTT.

This clone appeared a single time. One end of the junction fails to match germline, which may point to a read error. Other DNA sequences in this sample translate to the same CDR3. The V and J genes are TRBV19 and TRBJ1-2; D remains unclear. Germline assignment: CDR1 LNHDA and CDR2 SQIVND (reference sequence). The CDR3 sequence is 14 residues long. This chain's CDR3 is CGSGSESTNYGYTF. Here the CDR3 DNA reads TGCGGATCGGGGTCAGAGAGCACTAACTATGGCTACACCTTC.

The chain carries TRBV2 and TRBJ2-2; tentatively, D is TRBD2 (5 bases). This CDR3 comprises 14 residues. CDR1 is SNHLY, CDR2 FYNNEI, per germline. Deletions cut 5 bases from V and 2 bases from J, with 9 bases between. Written as DNA, the CDR3 is TGTGCCAGCAGTAGGACTCCAAACACCGGGGAGCTGTTTTTT. Translation: CASSRTPNTGELFF.

This clone was found a few times. The J gene is TRBJ2-1, the V gene TRBV29-1, with D possibly TRBD2 on 6 matching bases. Trimming removed 7 bases at V and 10 bases at J, with 20 bases between. The CDR3 sequence is 13 residues long. CDR1 and CDR2 from the germline V gene are SQVTM and ANQGSEA. The CDR3 is CSGNRDSPREQFF. The CDR3 nucleotides read TGCAGCGGGAACCGGGACTCCCCTCGGGAGCAGTTCTTC.

The gene calls are TRBV9 and TRBJ2-3, with TRBD2 matching 9 bases. The CDR3 runs to 16 residues. Germline assignment: CDR1 SGDLS and CDR2 YYNGEE. Trimming cost V 0 bases and J 4 bases; bases outside gene matches: 6. This CDR3 is CASSVGDSGGPDTQYF. CDR3 sequence (DNA): TGTGCCAGCAGCGTAGGTGATAGCGGGGGCCCAGATACGCAGTATTTT. The full variable domain, rest sourced from reference TRBV9 and TRBJ2-3, is DSGVTQTPKHLITATGQRVTLRCSPRSGDLSVYWYQQSLDQGLQFLIQYYNGEERAKGNILERFSAQQFPDLHSELNLSSLELGDSALYFCASSVGDSGGPDTQYFGPGTRLTVL.